The 10 T cell receptor beta chains listed next were all sequenced from one sample in a study of cytomegalovirus exposure and HLA in healthy donors (dated by TCRdb to the late 2010s). Library creation used the immunoSEQ multiplex PCR assay. A mixture of 60 forward primers for TCR Vbeta segments and 13 reverse primers for TCR Jbeta segments was used in the multiplex PCR. TCRdb retrieved this table from immuneACCESS and kept in-frame rearrangements only. Not all clones are present; in checked studies, unresolved V genes account for under half, and no reason is known for the remainder. The sample records roughly 100,000 clones, under 85% of which are singletons. The ten most abundant clones make up 1% to 1.5% of the sample. The specimen was PBMCs. Receptors originate from a man in his forties in good health and CMV-seronegative.

This chain joins TRBV7-6 and TRBJ1-1; no firm D call. CDR1 is SGHVS, CDR2 FNYEAQ, per germline. This CDR3 has 13 amino acids. V lost 1 base to trimming and J lost 6 bases, with 9 bases between them. As DNA, the CDR3 is TGTGCCAGCAGCTTAGTGGGTAGCCCTGAAGCTTTCTTT. Translation: CASSLVGSPEAFF.

CDR3 bases: TGTGCCAGCAGTTATCCAGGGGGCGAGGGAACTGAAGCTTTCTTT. Its protein is CASSYPGGEGTEAFF. This chain connects TRBV28 to TRBJ1-1; the match to TRBD1 covers 8 bases. Germline CDR1 and CDR2: MDHEN and SYDVKM. This CDR3 has 15 amino acids. With V trimmed by 4 bases and J by 5 bases, 9 bases remained unmatched.

V gene TRBV18 combines with J gene TRBJ2-6; possible D gene TRBD2, 5 bases. Trimming shortened V by 3 bases and J by 2 bases, and 8 bases separated the two germline ends. The CDR3 consists of 15 residues. Germline CDR1 KGHSH, CDR2 LQKENI. The CDR3 protein is CASSPSEAGANVLTF. The CDR3 DNA follows: TGTGCCAGCTCACCCTCGGAGGCTGGGGCCAACGTCCTGACTTTC.

About this clone itself: The same CDR3 also results from other DNA sequences found in this sample. The V call is TRBV18, the J call TRBJ1-2; 9 nucleotides match TRBD1. The CDR3 loop spans 16 amino acids. V shed 3 bases, J shed 0 bases, and the junction held 5 bases outside the gene matches. The germline V gene encodes CDR1 KGHSH and CDR2 LQKENI. The DNA of the CDR3 is TGTGCCAGCTCACCTGCCGGGACAGGGACTAACTATGGCTACACCTTC. This codes for CASSPAGTGTNYGYTF. Together with reference TRBV18 and TRBJ1-2, the CDR3 gives the full variable domain: NAGVMQNPRHLVRRRGQEARLRCSPMKGHSHVYWYRQLPEEGLKFMVYLQKENIIDESGMPKERFSAEFPKEGPSILRIQQVVRGDSAAYFCASSPAGTGTNYGYTFGSGTRLTVV.

V is TRBV5-4 and J is TRBJ2-7, with D perhaps matching TRBD1 (5 bases). The germline V gene encodes CDR1 SGHNT and CDR2 YYREEE (reference sequence). Trimming took off 5 bases at V and 3 bases at J, with 12 bases between the two ends. This CDR3 is 13 amino acids long. CDR3 coding DNA: TGTGCCAGCAGTTCTCCCAGGGACTACGAGCAGTACTTC. Its protein is CASSSPRDYEQYF.

This clone was seen once. V usage is TRBV5-8 and J usage is TRBJ2-5, with D unclear. Trimming left V 6 bases short and J 5 bases short, with 8 bases between. This CDR3 comprises 11 residues. The germline CDR1 and CDR2 sequences are SGHTS and YDEGEE. CDR3 in amino acids: CASTAQETQYF. The CDR3, as DNA: TGTGCCAGCACCGCCCAGGAGACCCAGTACTTC.

In this sample, this clone turned up a few times. The V and J genes are TRBV5-8 and TRBJ1-5; 7 nucleotides agree with TRBD1. Germline V gene data show CDR1 as SGHTS and CDR2 as YDEGEE. The trim removed 4 bases at V and 2 bases at J, leaving 3 bases unmatched. CDR3 size: 14 residues. Here the CDR3 DNA reads TGTGCCAGCAGCACCGGACAGGGCAATCAGCCCCAGCATTTT. This gives the protein CASSTGQGNQPQHF.

This clone was counted a single time. The chain combines TRBV6-6 with TRBJ2-7, with a weak D call TRBD2 (6 bases). Trimming took off 5 bases at V and 2 bases at J, with 13 bases between the two ends. This CDR3 has 14 amino acids. The germline gives CDR1 MNHNY, CDR2 SVGAGI (reference sequence). CDR3 DNA sequence: TGTGCCAGCAGTACCGGGACTCCCGCCTACGAGCAGTACTTC. Protein product: CASSTGTPAYEQYF.

The sample holds one count of this clone. The chain links TRBV4-2 to TRBJ1-3, with 8 bases fitting TRBD1. V shed 0 bases, J shed 0 bases, and the junction held 10 bases outside the gene matches. CDR1 LGHNA and CDR2 YNFKEQ come from the germline V gene. CDR3 size: 19 residues. As DNA, the CDR3 is TGTGCCAGCAGCCAAGATCTAGTGAAAGACAGGGGCTCTGGAAACACCATATATTTT. This codes for CASSQDLVKDRGSGNTIYF.

The CDR3 protein is CSVGRDRDQPQHF. CDR3 sequence (DNA): TGCAGCGTTGGAAGGGACAGAGATCAGCCCCAGCATTTT. This chain uses TRBV29-1 with TRBJ1-5; 7 bases align to TRBD1. The CDR3 is 13 residues long. The germline V gene has CDR1 SQVTM and CDR2 ANQGSEA. The V and J ends lost 4 bases and 5 bases, in that order; junction bases with no gene match: 5.